A single sample is the source of the 4 T cell receptor beta chains below, sequenced in a study of tumor-infiltrating lymphocytes in oesophageal squamous cell carcinoma. From the PCR reads, TCRdb called clonotypes with MiXCR, one entry per CDR3 protein. The sample records roughly 20,000 distinct CDR3 sequences, 36% being singletons. Sequencing was carried out using esophageal tumor tissue. The receptors shown here come from a male donor with esophageal squamous cell carcinoma.

This clonotype appeared many times. Being one base from a much bigger clone, this may be a read error. This chain joins TRBV5-4 and TRBJ2-7; TRBD2 aligns across 14 bases. Per the germline V gene, CDR1 is SGHNT and CDR2 is YYREEE (reference sequence). This CDR3 is built from 16 residues. CDR3 sequence: CASSLGGTSGRNEQYF. The CDR3 DNA sequence: TGCGCCAGCAGCTTGGGAGGGACTAGCGGGAGAAATGAGCAGTACTTC.

This clonotype appeared a few times. CDR3 amino acids: CASSSVFGDTQYF. CDR3 bases: TGTGCCAGCAGCTCGGTTTTCGGGGATACGCAGTATTTT. This chain joins TRBV7-8 and TRBJ2-3, with D unclear. The germline CDR1 and CDR2 sequences are SGHVS and FQNEAQ. This CDR3 is built from 13 residues. Trimming pared 4 bases from V and 6 bases from J, leaving 11 bases between.

CDR3 in amino acids: CASRGGGWDTEAFF. The CDR3 DNA follows: TGTGCCAGCAGAGGGGGGGGTTGGGACACTGAAGCTTTCTTT. The chain uses TRBV5-6 and TRBJ1-1; a weak D match, TRBD1 (6 bases). With 5 bases removed from V and 3 bases from J, the gap between germline ends came to 14 bases. From germline, CDR1 is SGHDT and CDR2 YYEEEE. The CDR3 spans 14 residues.

This clonotype was counted at least ten times. The genes are TRBV10-2 and TRBJ2-3; TRBD2 matches at 13 bases. Germline-derived CDR1 and CDR2 are WSHSY and SAAADI. V shed 6 bases and J 4 bases; nucleotides not matched to a gene: 1. The CDR3 extends over 14 amino acids. The CDR3 region has the DNA TGCGCCAGCAGACTAGCGGGAGGGGCAGATACGCAGTATTTT. Protein sequence: CASRLAGGADTQYF.